What follows describes a single TCR beta chain. Its cognate antigen has yet to be identified. Within one base of it there is no much larger clone, and no base qualities were kept. This record belongs to a study of molecular identifiers for immune sequencing clone quantification (dated by TCRdb to the late 2010s). At the level of the whole study: For a replicate experiment, RNA from approximately 20,000 or 100,000 naive CD8 T cells was divided into five aliquots, of which four were sequenced. This methods study used CD8 T cells to benchmark TCR RNA copy counting and molecular-identifier clustering-based TCR repertoire sequencing (MIDCIRS). The paper's findings and limits, for the study overall: The sizes of highly expanded clones could end up underestimated when identical TCR molecules share a barcode. Naive libraries contained spiked-in Jurkat TCR RNA (approximately nine copies' worth), which is not part of the donor repertoire. Modeling gave roughly 3 recovered TCR RNA copies per cell versus about 10 by digital PCR, implying around 33% capture efficiency. A single cell's worth of spiked-in Jurkat TCR RNA was reported detectable even among 850,000 to 1,000,000 naive CD8 T cells. When barcode sub-clustering was left out, chimeric consensus sequences inflated TCR diversity, with chimeras reaching as high as 47%. In CMV-specific effector cells, over 99% of molecules were held by clones above 20 RNA copies, whereas under 1% of molecules were held by such clones in naive cells.

Trimming costs V 4 bases and J 2 bases, and their ends lie 9 bases apart. The germline V gene specifies SGHTA as CDR1 and FQGNSA as CDR2. The cysteine opens and the phenylalanine closes a CDR3 of 14 amino acids. Only CDR3 DNA remains: 42 bases, in frame from the first base. The library was produced with PCR. Instrument used: Illumina HiSeq 4000. Bulk TCR libraries were made following a previously described method, with the TCR primers given in Table S5. Purification of total RNA was performed with the Qiagen AllPrep DNA/RNA kit. Reads from multiple sequencing runs of the same library were pooled before analysis. For the original study's pipeline: Reads were retained only if an exact TCR constant sequence was present, and the retained reads were trimmed to 150 nt and grouped according to their 12-nt molecular barcodes. Reads within each barcode group were sub-clustered using a 15% Levenshtein threshold, and quality-weighted consensus sequences were constructed for each RNA molecule. Non-functional sequences were filtered out, along with any lower-count sequence sitting one edit away from another sequence. On the basis of fitting two negative binomial distributions, barcode sub-clusters with fewer than 20% of the maximum read count were discarded. TCRdb trimmed public reads at Q25 via fastp, called clones via MiXCR and kept in-frame beta chains. Every distinct CDR3 protein forms one entry, paired with its most common genes and DNA. The V and J calls here are based on TCRdb, not the publication. Present in this sample are hundreds of thousands of distinct CDR3 sequences, 20% to 25% of which were seen just once. Of the sample, approximately 0.83% is held by the ten largest clones.

Libraries of naive CD8 T cells were generated from roughly 18,000 to 920,000 sorted cells, with 10%, 30% or 50% of the purified RNA used. On a BD FACSAria II, naive CD8 T cells were FACS-sorted as CD8+CD4-CCR7+CD45RA+ and collected into RLT Plus buffer. To test detection sensitivity, Jurkat RNA equivalent to more than 9 TCR copies was spiked into samples of about 18,000-1,000,000 naive CD8 T cells. CD8 T cells were enriched with RosetteSep CD8+ T Cell Enrichment Cocktail and Ficoll-Paque, followed by ACK red cell lysis. The chain is encoded by TRBV7-2 joined to TRBJ1-5, with no D gene named confidently. The sample consisted of naive CD8+ T cells from blood, with Jurkat cell RNA spiked in. The cell subset or site label here, explained by the study, means: FACS-sorted CD8+CD4-CCR7+CD45RA+ naive T cells. The TCR comes from a human donor in good health. Some libraries in this study had Jurkat cell RNA spiked in. The sequenced DNA is TGTGCCAGCAGCTCCGAACCGGGCAATCAGCCCCAGCATTTT. Translated, this gives CASSSEPGNQPQHF.